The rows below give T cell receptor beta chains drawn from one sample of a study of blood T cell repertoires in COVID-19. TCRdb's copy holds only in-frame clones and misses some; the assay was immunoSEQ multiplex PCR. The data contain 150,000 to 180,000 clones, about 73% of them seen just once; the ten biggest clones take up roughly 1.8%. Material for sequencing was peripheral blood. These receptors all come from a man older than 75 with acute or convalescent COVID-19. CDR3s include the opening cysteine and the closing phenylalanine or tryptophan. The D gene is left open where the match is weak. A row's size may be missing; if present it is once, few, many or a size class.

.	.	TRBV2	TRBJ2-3	TGTGCCAGCAGGTTCTTTAGCACAGATACGCAGTATTTT	CASRFFSTDTQYF
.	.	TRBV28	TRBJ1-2	TGTGCCAGCAGTCCTGAGATCTATGGCTACACCTTC	CASSPEIYGYTF
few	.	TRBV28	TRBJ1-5	TGTGCCAGCAGTTTAGCCAGGGAGGCCCAGCCCCAGCATTTT	CASSLAREAQPQHF
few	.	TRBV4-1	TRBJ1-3	TGCGCCAGCAGCCAAGCCGAGACGGGAGGTGCTGGAAACACCATATATTTT	CASSQAETGGAGNTIYF
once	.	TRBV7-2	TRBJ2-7	TGTGCCAGCAGCTTAGTACAGTCCTACGAGCAGTACTTC	CASSLVQSYEQYF
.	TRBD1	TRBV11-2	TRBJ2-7	TGTGCCAGCAGCTTAGGGGGGACAGCTTACGAGCAGTACTTC	CASSLGGTAYEQYF
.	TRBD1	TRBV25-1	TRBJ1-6	TGTGCCAGCAGTCGGGGACAGGGATGGAATTCACCCCTCCACTTT	CASSRGQGWNSPLHF
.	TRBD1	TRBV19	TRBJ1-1	TGTGCCAGTCAGACAGGGAAGAACACTGAAGCTTTCTTT	CASQTGKNTEAFF
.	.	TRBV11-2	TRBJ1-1	TGTGCCAGCAGCTTGGGGACCTCCGGGACACTGAACACTGAAGCTTTCTTT	CASSLGTSGTLNTEAFF
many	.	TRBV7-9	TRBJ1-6	TGTGCCAGCAGCTCTATCGATTCACCCCTCCACTTT	CASSSIDSPLHF
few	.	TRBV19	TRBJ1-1	TGTGCCAGTAGTATCGGACAGCCGGCTGAAGCTTTCTTT	CASSIGQPAEAFF
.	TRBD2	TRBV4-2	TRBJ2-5	TGTGCCAGCAGCCAAGTGGCAGCGGGGGACGCAGAGACCCAGTACTTC	CASSQVAAGDAETQYF
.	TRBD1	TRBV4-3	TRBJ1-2	TGCGCCAGCAGCCAACGACAGGGGTACTATGGCTACACCTTC	CASSQRQGYYGYTF
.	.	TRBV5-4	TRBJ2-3	TGTGCCAGCAGCTTGGATCCAAAAGATACGCAGTATTTT	CASSLDPKDTQYF
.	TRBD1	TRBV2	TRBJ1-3	TGTGCCAGCAGCCAACAGGGGGCGCGTCGGAGCTCTGGAAACACCATATATTTT	CASSQQGARRSSGNTIYF
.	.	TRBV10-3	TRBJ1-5	TGTGCCATCAGTGAGGGGCAGGAAAATCAGCCCCAGCATTTT	CAISEGQENQPQHF
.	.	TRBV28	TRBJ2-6	TGTGCCAGCAGCTATACTGGCTCTGGGGCCAACGTCCTGACTTTC	CASSYTGSGANVLTF
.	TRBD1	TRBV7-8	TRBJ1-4	TGTGCCAGCAGCGTCCCATGGACAGGCCGCAATGAAAAACTGTTTTTT	CASSVPWTGRNEKLFF
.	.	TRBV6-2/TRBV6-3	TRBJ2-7	TGTGCCAGCAGTTACAGGGCAGGGGACTACGAGCAGTACTTC	CASSYRAGDYEQYF
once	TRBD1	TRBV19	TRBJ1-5	TGTGCCAGTACCGACAGGGGGCGAGATAGCAATCAGCCCCAGCATTTT	CASTDRGRDSNQPQHF
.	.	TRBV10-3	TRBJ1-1	TGTGCCTCCGTCCCGGGACACATAGCGAACACTGAAGCTTTCTTT	CASVPGHIANTEAFF
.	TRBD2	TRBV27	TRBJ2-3	TGTGCCAGCAGTTTACTCCCGCCTGGCGGGGGGCGGGGGGATACGCAGTATTTT	CASSLLPPGGGRGDTQYF
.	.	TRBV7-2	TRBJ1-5	TGTGCCAGCAGCTTAAATTCGGGGGGGTCCGAGCCCCAGCATTTT	CASSLNSGGSEPQHF
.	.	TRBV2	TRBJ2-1	TGTGCCAGCAGTGAACTCGCGCGCGAGCAGTTCTTC	CASSELAREQFF
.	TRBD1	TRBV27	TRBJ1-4	TGTGCCAGCAGTCCCAGACAGGGATTAAATGAAAAACTGTTTTTT	CASSPRQGLNEKLFF
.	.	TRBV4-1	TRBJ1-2	TGCGCCAGCAGCCCCTCTCAGGCGGGGGGGTCCTATGGCTACACCTTC	CASSPSQAGGSYGYTF
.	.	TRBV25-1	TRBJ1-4	TGTGCCAGTAAACAGGGAACTAATGAAAAACTGTTTTTT	CASKQGTNEKLFF
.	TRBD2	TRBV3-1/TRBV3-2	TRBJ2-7	TGTGCCACCGCAACCGGGGGGGGGACCTACGAGCAGTACTTC	CATATGGGTYEQYF
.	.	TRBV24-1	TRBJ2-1	TGTGCCACCAGTGAACAGGGACCTGAGCAGTTCTTC	CATSEQGPEQFF
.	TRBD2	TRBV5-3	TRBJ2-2	TGTGCCAGAAGCCGAACTAGCGGGCGGGGAAACGGGGAGCTGTTTTTT	CARSRTSGRGNGELFF